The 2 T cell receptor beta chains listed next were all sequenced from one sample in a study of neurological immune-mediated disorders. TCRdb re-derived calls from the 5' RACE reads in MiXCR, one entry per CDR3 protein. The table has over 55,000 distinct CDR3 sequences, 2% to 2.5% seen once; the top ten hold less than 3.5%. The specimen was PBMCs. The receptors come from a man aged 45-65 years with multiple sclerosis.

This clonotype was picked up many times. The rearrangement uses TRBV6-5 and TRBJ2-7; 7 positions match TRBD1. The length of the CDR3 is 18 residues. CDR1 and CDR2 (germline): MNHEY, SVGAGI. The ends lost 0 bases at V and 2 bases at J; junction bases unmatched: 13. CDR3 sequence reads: CASSYSLATGRDTYEQYF. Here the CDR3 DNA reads TGTGCCAGCAGTTACTCGCTCGCGACAGGGAGAGACACCTACGAGCAGTACTTC.

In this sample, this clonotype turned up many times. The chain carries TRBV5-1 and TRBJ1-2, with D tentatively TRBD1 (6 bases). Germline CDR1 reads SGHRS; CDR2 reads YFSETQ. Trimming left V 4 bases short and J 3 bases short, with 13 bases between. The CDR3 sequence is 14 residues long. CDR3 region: CASSPGDTDYGYTF. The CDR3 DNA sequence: TGCGCCAGCAGCCCCGGGGACACCGACTATGGCTACACCTTC.